This T cell receptor (beta chain) was observed in a study of cytotoxic CD8 clonotypes in ibrutinib-treated CLL. Investigators sourced about 2.2 micrograms of genomic DNA from cryopreserved PBMCs for TCR beta libraries. Profiling relied on immunoSEQ multiplex PCR, and the TCRdb table lists in-frame clones only, not all of them. This table has fewer than 100,000 clones, 86% appearing once. About this clone itself: Its antigen is not known.

The length of the CDR3 is 13 residues. CDR1 SGDLS and CDR2 YYNGEE come from the germline V gene. Trimming cost V 2 bases and J 4 bases; bases outside gene matches: 1. Overall study findings and caveats: Sampling schedules were unmatched across sustained-remission and progressing patients.

This clonotype was sampled from a human donor with chronic lymphocytic leukemia. The source material was PBMCs, sampled before ibrutinib treatment. The chain joins TRBV9 to TRBJ1-2, with TRBD1 identical over 8 bases. In nucleotides, the CDR3 is TGTGCCAGCAGCGTCGGACAGGGCTATGGCTACACCTTC. This codes for CASSVGQGYGYTF.